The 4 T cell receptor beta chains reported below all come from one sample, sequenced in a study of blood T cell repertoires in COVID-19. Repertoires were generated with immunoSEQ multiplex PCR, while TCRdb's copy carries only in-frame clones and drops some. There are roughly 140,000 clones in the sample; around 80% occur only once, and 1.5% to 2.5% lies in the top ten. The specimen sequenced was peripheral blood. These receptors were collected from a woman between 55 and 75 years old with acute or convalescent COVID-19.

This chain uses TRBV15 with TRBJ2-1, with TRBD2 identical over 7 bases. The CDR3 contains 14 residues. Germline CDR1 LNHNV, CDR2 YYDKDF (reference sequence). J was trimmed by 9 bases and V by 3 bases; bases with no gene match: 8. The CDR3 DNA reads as TGTGCCACCAGCAGGACTAGCCGGCGGCTTGAGCAGTTCTTC. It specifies CATSRTSRRLEQFF.

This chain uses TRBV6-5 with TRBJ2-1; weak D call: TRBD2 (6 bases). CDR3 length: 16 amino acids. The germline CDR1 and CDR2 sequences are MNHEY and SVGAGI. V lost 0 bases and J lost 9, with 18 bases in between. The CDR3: CASSYSNGRTGGEQFF. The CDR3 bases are TGTGCCAGCAGTTACTCTAACGGGAGAACGGGCGGTGAGCAGTTCTTC.

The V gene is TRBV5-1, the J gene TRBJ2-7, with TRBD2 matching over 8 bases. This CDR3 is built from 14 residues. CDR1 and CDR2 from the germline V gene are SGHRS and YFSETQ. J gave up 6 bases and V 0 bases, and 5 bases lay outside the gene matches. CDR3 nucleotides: TGCGCCAGCAGCTTGGATGGGACTAGAGTCGAGCAGTACTTC. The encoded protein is CASSLDGTRVEQYF.

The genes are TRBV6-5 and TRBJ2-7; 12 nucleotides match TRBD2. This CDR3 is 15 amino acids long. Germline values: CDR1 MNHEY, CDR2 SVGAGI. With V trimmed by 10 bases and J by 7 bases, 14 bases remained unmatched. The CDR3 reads CAIRTSGTLEGEQYF. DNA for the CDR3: TGTGCCATTCGGACTAGCGGGACACTGGAGGGGGAGCAGTACTTC.